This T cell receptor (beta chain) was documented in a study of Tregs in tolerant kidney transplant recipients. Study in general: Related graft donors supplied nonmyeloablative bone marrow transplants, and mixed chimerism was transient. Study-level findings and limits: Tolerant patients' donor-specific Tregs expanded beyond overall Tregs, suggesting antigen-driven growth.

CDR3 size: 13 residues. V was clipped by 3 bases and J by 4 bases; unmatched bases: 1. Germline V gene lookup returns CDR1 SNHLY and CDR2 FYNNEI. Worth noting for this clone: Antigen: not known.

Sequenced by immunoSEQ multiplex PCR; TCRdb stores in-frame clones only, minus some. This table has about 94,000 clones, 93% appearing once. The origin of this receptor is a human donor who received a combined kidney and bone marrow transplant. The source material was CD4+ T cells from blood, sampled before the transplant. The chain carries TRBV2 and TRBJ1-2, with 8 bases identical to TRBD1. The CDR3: CASSEDRVYGYTF. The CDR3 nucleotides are TGTGCCAGCAGTGAGGACAGGGTCTATGGCTACACCTTC.